This T cell receptor beta chain was sequenced in a study of cytomegalovirus exposure and HLA in healthy donors. With 60 Vbeta and 13 Jbeta primers, the PCR was carried out. The assay was immunoSEQ multiplex PCR, and TCRdb's table has in-frame clones only and misses some. Counted here are tens of thousands of clones, around four fifths occurring once; the ten biggest clones make up around 2.8%. Between the trimmed V and J ends, which lost 6 bases and 8 bases, there was a span of 25 bases. Germline V CDR1 and CDR2: SNHLY, FYNNEI. The CDR3 consists of 16 residues. With regard to this clone: Its antigen remains unknown.

Findings and caveats of the study: In vitro experiments confirmed that three CMV-associated chains were specific for CMV antigens.

The chain employs TRBV2 and TRBJ1-2; D not resolved. The sequence came from a man aged 50 to 60 in good health and CMV-seronegative. The specimen sequenced was PBMCs. CDR3 region: CASRLKVGGFLGGYTF. Here the CDR3 DNA reads TGTGCCAGCAGACTGAAGGTGGGAGGGTTCTTGGGGGGCTACACCTTC. Combining the CDR3 with reference TRBV2 and TRBJ1-2 gives the whole variable domain EPEVTQTPSHQVTQMGQEVILRCVPISNHLYFYWYRQILGQKVEFLVSFYNNEISEKSEIFDDQFSVERPDGSNFTLKIRSTKLEDSAMYFCASRLKVGGFLGGYTFGSGTRLTVV.